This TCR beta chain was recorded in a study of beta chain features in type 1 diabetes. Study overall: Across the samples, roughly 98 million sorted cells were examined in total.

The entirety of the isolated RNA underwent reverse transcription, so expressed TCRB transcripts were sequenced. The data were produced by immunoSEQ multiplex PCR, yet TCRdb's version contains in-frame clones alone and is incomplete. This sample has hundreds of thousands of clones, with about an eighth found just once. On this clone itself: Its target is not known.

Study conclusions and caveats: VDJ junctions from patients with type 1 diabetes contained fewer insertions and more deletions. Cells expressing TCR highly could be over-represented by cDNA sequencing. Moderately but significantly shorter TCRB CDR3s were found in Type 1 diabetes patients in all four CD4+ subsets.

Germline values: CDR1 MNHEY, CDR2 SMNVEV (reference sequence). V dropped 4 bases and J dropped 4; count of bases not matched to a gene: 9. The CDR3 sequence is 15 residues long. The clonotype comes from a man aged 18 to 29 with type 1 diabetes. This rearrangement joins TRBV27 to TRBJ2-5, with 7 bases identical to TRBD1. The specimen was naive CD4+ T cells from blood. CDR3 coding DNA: TGTGCCAGCAGTTCCCCACAGGGGACGGGAGAGACCCAGTACTTC. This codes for CASSSPQGTGETQYF.